The sequence of this T cell receptor beta chain was determined in a study of blood T cell repertoires in COVID-19. Overall study: Material from acute and convalescent COVID-19 was sourced from the United States, Italy and Spain.

Assay: immunoSEQ multiplex PCR; the TCRdb copy retains only in-frame clones and omits some. The sample includes around 170,000 clones, around 90% of them seen just once. Trimming removed 3 bases at V and 6 bases at J, with 12 bases between. Germline V gene data show CDR1 as SGHRS and CDR2 as YFSETQ. This CDR3 contains 13 residues. The clonotype comes from a man aged 55 to 69 with acute or convalescent COVID-19. The sequenced sample was peripheral blood. The chain joins TRBV5-1 to TRBJ1-1; D remains unclear. CDR3 nucleotides: TGCGCCAGCAGCTCCGCACTGTCGCCTGAAGCTTTCTTT. This codes for CASSSALSPEAFF.